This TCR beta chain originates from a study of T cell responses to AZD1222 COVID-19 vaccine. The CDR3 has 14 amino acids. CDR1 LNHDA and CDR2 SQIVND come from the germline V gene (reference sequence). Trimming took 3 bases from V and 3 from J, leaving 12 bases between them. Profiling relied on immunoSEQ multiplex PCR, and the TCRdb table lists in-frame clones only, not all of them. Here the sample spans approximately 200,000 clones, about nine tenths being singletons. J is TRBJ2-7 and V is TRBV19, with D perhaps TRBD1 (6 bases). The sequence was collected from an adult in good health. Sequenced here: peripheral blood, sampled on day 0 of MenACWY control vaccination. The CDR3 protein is CASSIGDRIYEQYF. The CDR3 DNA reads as TGTGCCAGTAGTATTGGAGACAGGATCTACGAGCAGTACTTC.